Shown below are 2 T cell receptor beta chains from a single sample sequenced in a study of blood T cell repertoires in COVID-19. The method was immunoSEQ multiplex PCR; TCRdb's version includes in-frame clones alone and lacks a portion of them. The sample yields 180,000 or so clones, about nine tenths seen once. Input material: peripheral blood. These TCRs come from a man aged 35-49 years with acute or convalescent COVID-19.

Here the CDR3 DNA reads TGTGCCAGCAGCCTAGGGACAGCAAATAGCAATCAGCCCCAGCATTTT. Translation gives CASSLGTANSNQPQHF. The chain couples TRBV7-2 to TRBJ1-5; 7 bases align to TRBD1. This CDR3 spans 16 amino acids. Losses at the gene ends were 5 bases for V and 0 bases for J; bases not matched to a gene: 7. The germline gives CDR1 SGHTA, CDR2 FQGNSA.

The chain couples TRBV30 to TRBJ1-4, with a weak D call TRBD1 (6 bases). CDR3 length: 13 residues. V was clipped by 3 bases and J by 8 bases, with 13 bases between them. CDR1 is GTSNPN and CDR2 is SVGIG in the germline V gene (reference sequence). CDR3 DNA sequence: TGTGCCTGGAGCACAGGGTCGAAAGAAAAACTGTTTTTT. This gives the protein CAWSTGSKEKLFF.